Here is one T cell receptor (beta chain) with its context. The sample belongs to a study of cytomegalovirus exposure and HLA in healthy donors. Turning to the study itself: Unique TCR beta sequences numbering approximately 120 million came from 150 million to 200 million T cells in an earlier analysis.

PCR primers comprised 60 Vbeta and 13 Jbeta primers. As processed by the authors: Unique TCR beta chains totaled approximately 83 million in a later count, with roughly 12 million of them shared. The method was immunoSEQ multiplex PCR; TCRdb's version includes in-frame clones alone and lacks a portion of them. V and J calls and clone size are given by that table; D and trimming were obtained from the DNA. The table records under 300,000 clones, about 66% of them present only once. Sequenced input: PBMCs. This sequence originates from a female donor in good health and CMV-seronegative.

The CDR3 is CASSAEISTDTQYF. For the CDR3, the DNA is TGTGCCAGCAGTGCGGAGATCAGCACAGATACGCAGTATTTT. The V gene is TRBV6-4, the J gene TRBJ2-3; D is uncertain. CDR3 length: 14 amino acids. Germline values: CDR1 MRHNA, CDR2 SNTAGT. V lost 4 bases, J lost 0 bases, and 8 bases lay in between.